Below are 26 T cell receptor beta chains sequenced from a single sample in a study of blood T cell repertoires in COVID-19. The data were produced by immunoSEQ multiplex PCR, yet TCRdb's version contains in-frame clones alone and is incomplete. The sample yields 210,000 or so clones, roughly 76% seen once. The sample was peripheral blood. These receptors originate from a human donor in a cohort sampled during active COVID-19.

This chain connects TRBV5-1 to TRBJ2-7, with 7 bases that match TRBD1. V was pared by 2 bases and J by 4 bases, with 3 bases of the junction left unmatched. The CDR3 has 13 residues. Per germline, CDR1 SGHRS and CDR2 YFSETQ. CDR3 sequence (DNA): TGCGCCAGCAGCTTCGAACAGGGGTACGAGCAGTACTTC. Translated, it gives CASSFEQGYEQYF.

This chain joins TRBV3-1 (or the pseudogene TRBV3-2) and TRBJ1-1, with TRBD1 matching 7 bases. Germline V lookup: CDR1 LGHDT, CDR2 YNNKEL (reference sequence). CDR3 length: 18 residues. V lost 0 bases, J lost 0 bases, and 10 bases stayed unmatched. The CDR3 protein is CASSQDRRQGVLNTEAFF. The CDR3 nucleotides read TGTGCCAGCAGCCAAGATAGGAGACAGGGAGTTCTGAACACTGAAGCTTTCTTT.

The chain employs TRBV7-6 and TRBJ2-7; possible D gene TRBD1, 6 bases. Germline lookup yields CDR1 SGHVS and CDR2 FNYEAQ. This CDR3 is built from 15 residues. V shed 5 bases and J shed 0 bases, with 14 bases lying between them. This chain's CDR3 is CASSLDRQTSYEQYF. Here the CDR3 DNA reads TGTGCCAGCAGCCTCGACAGGCAAACCTCCTACGAGCAGTACTTC.

CDR3 sequence: CATSRGAGIGQPQHF. In nucleotides, the CDR3 is TGTGCCACCAGCAGAGGCGCAGGGATTGGTCAGCCCCAGCATTTT. The genes are TRBV15 and TRBJ1-5, with TRBD1 as a possible D gene (5 bases). The CDR3 runs to 15 residues. Trimming pared 1 base from V and 6 bases from J, leaving 13 bases between. CDR1 and CDR2 from the germline V gene are LNHNV and YYDKDF (reference sequence). The entire variable domain, with the rest obtained from reference TRBV15 and TRBJ1-5, is as follows: DAMVIQNPRYQVTQFGKPVTLSCSQTLNHNVMYWYQQKSSQAPKLLFHYYDKDFNNEADTPDNFQSRRPNTSFCFLDIRSPGLGDTAMYLCATSRGAGIGQPQHFGDGTRLSIL.

The chain uses TRBV5-4 and TRBJ2-7; D is possibly TRBD2 (6 bases). Between the trimmed V and J ends, which lost 4 bases and 1 base, there was a span of 12 bases. CDR3 length: 14 amino acids. Per the germline V gene, CDR1 is SGHNT and CDR2 is YYREEE (reference sequence). The CDR3 protein is CASSPGTHSYEQYF. The CDR3 coding sequence is TGTGCCAGCAGCCCCGGGACTCATTCCTACGAGCAGTACTTC.

The chain links TRBV3-1 (or the pseudogene TRBV3-2) to TRBJ1-2; D remains ambiguous. V dropped 1 base and J dropped 4 bases, with 7 bases sitting between them. CDR1 and CDR2 (germline): LGHDT, YNNKEL (reference sequence). The CDR3 sequence is 13 residues long. The DNA for the CDR3 is TGTGCCAGCAGCCAAGGGCCCAGCTATGGCTACACCTTC. Amino acid sequence: CASSQGPSYGYTF.

As to this clone: One base away lies a much larger clone, so this may be a sequencing read error. This chain joins TRBV28 and TRBJ2-3; 12 nucleotides agree with TRBD2. Losses at the gene ends were 4 bases for V and 3 bases for J; bases not matched to a gene: 2. The CDR3 covers 15 residues. In germline, CDR1 is MDHEN, CDR2 SYDVKM. The CDR3 DNA reads as TGTGCCAGCAGTTCGACTAGCGGGAGAACAGATACGCAGTATTTT. Amino acids: CASSSTSGRTDTQYF.

The chain is built from TRBV6-5 and TRBJ1-1; 7 bases agree with TRBD1. Germline V gene sequence: CDR1 MNHEY, CDR2 SVGAGI. This CDR3 is built from 15 residues. V was clipped by 2 bases and J by 7 bases; unmatched bases: 10. CDR3: CASSYRKLGQDEAFF. CDR3 DNA sequence: TGTGCCAGCAGTTACCGGAAACTAGGACAGGATGAAGCTTTCTTT.

The rearrangement uses TRBV6-5 and TRBJ2-7; TRBD1 is a possible D gene (5 bases). The V gene's germline CDR1 is MNHEY and CDR2 SVGAGI. Trimming shortened V by 3 bases and J by 0 bases, and 9 bases separated the two germline ends. The CDR3 length is 14 residues. CDR3 in DNA: TGTGCCAGCAGTTATTCCCAGGGCTCCTACGAGCAGTACTTC. Amino acids: CASSYSQGSYEQYF.

The V gene is TRBV6-5, the J gene TRBJ1-1; D is possibly TRBD1 (5 bases). Germline assignment: CDR1 MNHEY and CDR2 SVGAGI. Trimming left V 2 bases short and J 0 bases short, with 10 bases between. This CDR3 region has 15 residues. CDR3 sequence: CASSYGGLMNTEAFF. For the CDR3, the DNA is TGTGCCAGCAGTTACGGGGGACTCATGAACACTGAAGCTTTCTTT.

This chain links TRBV6-2 or TRBV6-3 with TRBJ2-1, with TRBD2 matching 8 bases. Germline CDR1 reads MNHEY; CDR2 reads SVGEGT. V dropped 2 bases and J dropped 1; count of bases not matched to a gene: 13. The length of the CDR3 is 19 residues. The CDR3 nucleotides read TGTGCCAGCAGTTACGGCTCGGGAGGGCCCCCTTGGTCCTACAATGAGCAGTTCTTC. Translating it yields CASSYGSGGPPWSYNEQFF.

V is TRBV6-6 and J is TRBJ2-3; 11 bases are a match to TRBD2. This CDR3 has 19 residues. Germline V lookup: CDR1 MNHNY, CDR2 SVGAGI (reference sequence). V was clipped by 5 bases and J by 0 bases; unmatched bases: 13. The CDR3 sequence is CASSPTGTSGRTSTDTQYF. The DNA for the CDR3 is TGTGCCAGCAGTCCGACCGGGACTAGCGGACGTACTAGCACAGATACGCAGTATTTT.

The chain combines TRBV6-4 with TRBJ2-6, with 7 bases aligning to TRBD1. The germline V gene encodes CDR1 MRHNA and CDR2 SNTAGT. This CDR3 region has 17 residues. Trimming at V came to 3 bases and at J to 1 base, leaving 6 bases not matched to a gene. The CDR3 region has the DNA TGTGCCAGCAGTGAAGCGCAGGGGGTGTCTGGGGCCAACGTCCTGACTTTC. This sequence encodes CASSEAQGVSGANVLTF.

The rearrangement uses TRBV5-1 and TRBJ2-3, with TRBD2 matching over 12 bases. The germline V gene has CDR1 SGHRS and CDR2 YFSETQ. The length of the CDR3 is 16 residues. The V segment lost 4 bases and the J segment 4 bases; nucleotides outside the gene matches: 7. The CDR3 here is CASSQTTSGSADTQYF. CDR3 bases: TGCGCCAGCAGCCAGACGACTAGCGGGAGTGCAGATACGCAGTATTTT.

This rearrangement joins TRBV4-3 to TRBJ2-7; 8 nucleotides align to TRBD2. V trimming: 1 base; J trimming: 6 bases; junction bases outside the gene matches: 11. The CDR3 is 16 amino acids. Per the germline V gene, CDR1 is LGHNA and CDR2 is YSLEER. The DNA of the CDR3 is TGCGCCAGCAGCCAAGTAGTCGGGAGGGCCTTCGGCGAGCAGTACTTC. Translated: CASSQVVGRAFGEQYF.

The chain is built from TRBV6-4 and TRBJ2-2, with 8 bases fitting TRBD2. This CDR3 spans 17 amino acids. The germline V gene has CDR1 MRHNA and CDR2 SNTAGT. J was trimmed by 4 bases and V by 4 bases; bases with no gene match: 11. The CDR3 DNA sequence: TGTGCCAGCAGTGTCCTCCCCACGGGAGGGAGCACCGGGGAGCTGTTTTTT. This gives the protein CASSVLPTGGSTGELFF.

This sequence joins TRBV19 and TRBJ2-3; D might be TRBD2 (6 bases). This CDR3 has 16 amino acids. Germline values: CDR1 LNHDA, CDR2 SQIVND (reference sequence). V gave up 1 base and J gave up 6 bases, with 17 bases separating them. CDR3 sequence reads: CASSIATLATGDTQYF. CDR3 in DNA: TGTGCCAGTAGTATAGCAACCCTAGCGACGGGGGATACGCAGTATTTT.

This chain links TRBV10-3 with TRBJ1-2; D may be TRBD1 (5 bases). In germline, CDR1 is ENHRY, CDR2 SYGVKD. This CDR3 has 12 residues. Trimming removed 8 bases at V and 7 bases at J, with 14 bases between. The CDR3 sequence: CAIWGGSGGYTF. The CDR3 nucleotides are TGTGCCATCTGGGGGGGATCCGGTGGCTACACCTTC.

Comment on this clone: Within the sample, other DNA sequences also encode this same CDR3. The gene calls are TRBV20-1 and TRBJ2-3; D is unresolved. CDR1 DFQATT and CDR2 SNEGSKA come from the germline V gene (reference sequence). This CDR3 contains 11 residues. V was cut by 5 bases and J by 4 bases, with 7 bases left in between. CDR3 protein: CSARRADTQYF. The CDR3, as DNA: TGCAGTGCTCGCCGGGCAGATACGCAGTATTTT.

In DNA form, the CDR3 reads TGTGCCAGCAGCTCCGGGACTCCTTTAGGATCCGAGCAGTACTTC. This translates into CASSSGTPLGSEQYF. The rearrangement links TRBV7-3 to TRBJ2-7; maybe TRBD2 (6 bases). The V gene lost 4 bases and the J gene lost 6 bases, with 19 bases spanning the gap. Germline CDR1 is SGHTA and CDR2 is FQGTGA. The CDR3 extends over 15 amino acids.

This chain uses TRBV15 with TRBJ2-5, with a tentative D call TRBD2 (7 bases). Germline V CDR1 and CDR2: LNHNV, YYDKDF (reference sequence). The CDR3 extends over 14 amino acids. V lost 5 bases and J lost 5, with 15 bases in between. CDR3 in amino acids: CATSPRGGAETQYF. The CDR3, as DNA: TGTGCCACCAGCCCTAGGGGGGGCGCGGAGACCCAGTACTTC.

The CDR3 bases are TGCAGCGTTGAAAGGGGCCAATCCTACACCTTC. Translated, it gives CSVERGQSYTF. The genes are TRBV29-1 and TRBJ1-2, with D possibly matching TRBD1 (5 bases). The CDR3 totals 11 residues. Germline V lookup: CDR1 SQVTM, CDR2 ANQGSEA. The V end was cut by 2 bases, the J end by 10 bases, with 11 bases between.

The rearrangement joins TRBV30 to TRBJ2-1; weak D call: TRBD2 (5 bases). With 1 base removed from V and 1 base from J, the gap between germline ends came to 11 bases. In germline, CDR1 is GTSNPN, CDR2 SVGIG (reference sequence). This CDR3 is 15 amino acids long. The CDR3 nucleotides are TGTGCCTGGAGTGGCCTAGCCGCTTCCTACAATGAGCAGTTCTTC. This gives the protein CAWSGLAASYNEQFF.

This clone was seen just once. The rearrangement joins TRBV28 to TRBJ2-3; 9 nucleotides line up with TRBD2. This CDR3 spans 15 amino acids. With V trimmed by 6 bases and J by 6 bases, 10 bases remained unmatched. Germline values: CDR1 MDHEN, CDR2 SYDVKM. The CDR3 region is CASRDSGRPFDTQYF. In DNA form, the CDR3 reads TGTGCCAGCAGAGACAGCGGGAGGCCGTTCGATACGCAGTATTTT.

The chain joins TRBV10-3 to TRBJ1-2, with a possible D match to TRBD1 (5 bases). V was clipped by 0 bases and J by 4 bases, with 12 bases between them. Germline-derived CDR1 and CDR2 are ENHRY and SYGVKD. The CDR3 is made up of 15 amino acids. The CDR3 spells CAISESGAGVYGYTF. The CDR3 DNA sequence: TGTGCCATCAGTGAGTCCGGTGCGGGGGTCTATGGCTACACCTTC.

CDR3 sequence reads: CASSRKDRGLMNTEAFF. DNA for the CDR3: TGTGCCAGTAGTAGAAAGGACAGGGGGCTGATGAACACTGAAGCTTTCTTT. The chain uses TRBV19 and TRBJ1-1, with 11 nucleotides matching TRBD1. The ends lost 4 bases at V and 0 bases at J; junction bases unmatched: 7. The CDR3 length is 17 residues. Germline CDR1 is LNHDA and CDR2 is SQIVND (reference sequence).